A selection of T cell receptor beta chains follows, all from one sample in a study of blood T cell repertoires in COVID-19. Clones were sequenced by immunoSEQ multiplex PCR, and TCRdb holds only the in-frame ones, with some missing. The sample has about 92,000 clones, roughly nine tenths seen once. Sequencing input: peripheral blood. The receptors come from a human donor with active COVID-19. The donor label of this sample is uncertain. Both conserved end residues are part of each CDR3. A D gene is named only where the DNA matches it firmly. Clone sizes are given selectively: once, few, many, or a class where the clone is expanded.

j_call | clone_size | v_call | d_call | cdr3_nt | cdr3_aa
TRBJ2-1 | few | TRBV2 | TRBD2 | TGTGCCAGCAGTGACCTAGCGGATTCCTCCTACAATGAGCAGTTCTTC | CASSDLADSSYNEQFF
TRBJ1-1 | NA | TRBV20-1 | NA | TGCAGTGCTCCGGGGAGCACTGAAGCTTTCTTT | CSAPGSTEAFF
TRBJ2-2 | NA | TRBV5-1 | TRBD1 | TGCGCCAGCAGCTTTGTTGGGCCGGGACAGGGTTACGGCACCGGGGAGCTGTTTTTT | CASSFVGPGQGYGTGELFF
TRBJ2-2 | NA | TRBV5-1 | NA | TGCGCCAGCAGCTTGCTAGGGGCCGGCGGGGAGCTGTTTTTT | CASSLLGAGGELFF
TRBJ2-1 | few | TRBV7-9 | NA | TGTGCCAGCAGCCACAACAGGGCGGGCGAGCAGTTCTTC | CASSHNRAGEQFF
TRBJ2-7 | once | TRBV9 | NA | TGTGCCAGCAGCGTAGAAGGGGCGGATATCTACGAGCAGTACTTC | CASSVEGADIYEQYF
TRBJ1-1 | NA | TRBV18 | NA | TGTGCCAGCTCACCAGGGGGGTTAGGCGACACTGAAGCTTTCTTT | CASSPGGLGDTEAFF
TRBJ2-5 | NA | TRBV6-2/TRBV6-3 | NA | TGTGCCAGCAGTGGTGGTAGCCTGAGAGAGACCCAGTACTTC | CASSGGSLRETQYF
TRBJ2-1 | NA | TRBV9 | TRBD2 | TGTGCCAGCAGCGTAGGGACTAGCGGGGGGTCCTACAATGAGCAGTTCTTC | CASSVGTSGGSYNEQFF
TRBJ1-6 | NA | TRBV4-2 | TRBD1 | TGTGCCAGCAGCCGCCTAGACAGGGACTCACCCCTCCACTTT | CASSRLDRDSPLHF
TRBJ2-3 | few | TRBV7-7 | TRBD2 | TGTGCCAGCAGCGCCAACAGCGGGGGGGGAGATACGCAGTATTTT | CASSANSGGGDTQYF
TRBJ1-4 | NA | TRBV5-4 | NA | TGTGCCAGCAGTGAGGGATTTGGGGAAAAACTGTTTTTT | CASSEGFGEKLFF
TRBJ2-7 | NA | TRBV5-1 | NA | TGCGCCAGCAGCTCGACTAAGGACGAGCAGTACTTC | CASSSTKDEQYF
TRBJ1-2 | NA | TRBV5-1 | TRBD1 | TGCGCCAGCAGCCTGGGACAGGATAGCTATGGCTACACCTTC | CASSLGQDSYGYTF
TRBJ2-3 | NA | TRBV30 | TRBD2 | TGTGCCTGGAGAAGGTCTAGCGGGGGGGAGGCAGATACGCAGTATTTT | CAWRRSSGGEADTQYF
TRBJ2-5 | NA | TRBV14 | NA | TGTGCCAGCAGCCAAGGGACAAGGGCACAAGAGACCCAGTACTTC | CASSQGTRAQETQYF
TRBJ1-5 | NA | TRBV7-6 | NA | TGTGCCAGCAGTTTAGGGGGAGATCAGCCCCAGCATTTT | CASSLGGDQPQHF
TRBJ1-1 | NA | TRBV5-1 | TRBD1 | TGCGCCAGCAGAACGACAGGGGAATCGACTGAAGCTTTCTTT | CASRTTGESTEAFF
TRBJ2-3 | NA | TRBV7-3 | NA | TGTGCCAGCAGCTCCTCTAGAAATGCAGATACGCAGTATTTT | CASSSSRNADTQYF
TRBJ1-1 | NA | TRBV5-6 | NA | TGTGCCAGCAGCTTGGCTGCCGGAAGCGGCACTGAAGCTTTCTTT | CASSLAAGSGTEAFF
TRBJ2-1 | NA | TRBV5-1 | TRBD1 | TGCGCCAGCGGCGTAGCCGGACAGGGGGCGATTTGGGAGCAGTTCTTC | CASGVAGQGAIWEQFF
TRBJ1-6 | NA | TRBV7-8 | NA | TGTGCCAGCAGGCCGGGACAAAGCTCCTATAATTCACCCCTCCACTTT | CASRPGQSSYNSPLHF
TRBJ2-7 | NA | TRBV5-1 | TRBD1 | TGCGCCAGCAGCTTGGCTAGGGACAGGGCATCATACGAGCAGTACTTC | CASSLARDRASYEQYF
TRBJ2-5 | NA | TRBV6-6 | NA | TGTGCCAGCAGTTACGGGCCAGCCCAAGAGACCCAGTACTTC | CASSYGPAQETQYF
TRBJ2-1 | NA | TRBV11-2 | TRBD2 | TGTGCCAGCAGCTGGACTAGCGGGAACAATGAGCAGTTCTTC | CASSWTSGNNEQFF
TRBJ2-1 | NA | TRBV6-2/TRBV6-3 | TRBD2 | TGTGCCAGCAGTTATAGCGGGGGCCCGCCCGGGAACAATGAGCAGTTCTTC | CASSYSGGPPGNNEQFF
TRBJ2-1 | NA | TRBV7-3 | TRBD2 | TGTGCCAGCAGCCGGCTAGCGGGGGGGCCCGATGAGCAGTTCTTC | CASSRLAGGPDEQFF
TRBJ2-2 | NA | TRBV7-9 | NA | TGTGCCAGCAGTTCAGGCTCAGGGGTGAACACCGGGGAGCTGTTTTTT | CASSSGSGVNTGELFF
TRBJ2-1 | NA | TRBV5-6 | TRBD1 | TGTGCCAGCAGCTTCTCCGGACAGGGGTACCACAATGAGCAGTTCTTC | CASSFSGQGYHNEQFF
TRBJ2-5 | NA | TRBV7-9 | TRBD1 | TGTGCCAGCAGCTTAGGGACAGGGGCAGGGGAGACCCAGTACTTC | CASSLGTGAGETQYF
TRBJ1-5 | NA | TRBV19 | TRBD1 | TGTGCCAGTAGCCCCAAGGGCACAGGGGGCGACGTTCAGCCCCAGCATTTT | CASSPKGTGGDVQPQHF
TRBJ2-1 | NA | TRBV5-1 | TRBD2 | TGCGCCAGCAGCTTGACTAGCGGGGGGGCGTCCTACAATGAGCAGTTCTTC | CASSLTSGGASYNEQFF
TRBJ2-1 | NA | TRBV7-8 | NA | TGTGCCAGCAGCAGTCGGACGGGGAGGATGGAAGATGAGCAGTTCTTC | CASSSRTGRMEDEQFF
TRBJ1-2 | NA | TRBV28 | TRBD1 | TGTGCCAGCAGAGTGACAGGGGGACGAAACTATGGCTACACCTTC | CASRVTGGRNYGYTF
TRBJ2-2 | NA | TRBV9 | TRBD2 | TGTGCCAGCAGCCTATGGACTAGCGGGGGGGCGGGCACCGGGGAGCTGTTTTTT | CASSLWTSGGAGTGELFF
TRBJ2-3 | NA | TRBV3-1/TRBV3-2 | TRBD2 | TGTGCCAGCAGCCCCGGACTAGCGCCAGATACGCAGTATTTT | CASSPGLAPDTQYF
TRBJ2-7 | NA | TRBV10-1 | NA | TGCGCCAGCAGTGACGGCTACGAGCAGTACTTC | CASSDGYEQYF
TRBJ2-5 | NA | TRBV5-6 | NA | TGTGCCAGCAGCTTGTTCGGACGGGGATCGGAGACCCAGTACTTC | CASSLFGRGSETQYF
TRBJ1-4 | NA | TRBV19 | TRBD1 | TGTGCCAGTAACGAGCCGGGACAGGGGACAACTAATGAAAAACTGTTTTTT | CASNEPGQGTTNEKLFF
TRBJ2-7 | NA | TRBV3-1/TRBV3-2 | NA | TGTGCCAGCAGCCTGCAGGGAACCACCCAGCAGTACTTC | CASSLQGTTQQYF